The 25 T cell receptor beta chains given below trace back to one sample, sequenced in a study of cytomegalovirus exposure and HLA in healthy donors. Amplification used 60 Vbeta primers and 13 Jbeta primers. Data came from immunoSEQ multiplex PCR; TCRdb stores just in-frame clones and leaves some out. Among approximately 190,000 clones listed, roughly 80% were seen once. Sequencing input: PBMCs. These receptor sequences come from a woman in her late teens or twenties in good health and CMV-seronegative.

The chain couples TRBV15 to TRBJ2-3; the D is unclear. V dropped 1 base and J dropped 5 bases, with 7 bases sitting between them. The CDR3 runs 13 residues. Germline V lookup: CDR1 LNHNV, CDR2 YYDKDF (reference sequence). CDR3 loop: CATSRVPGDTQYF. In DNA form, the CDR3 reads TGTGCCACCAGCAGAGTTCCCGGAGATACGCAGTATTTT.

This clone was picked up one time. The genes are TRBV21-1 and TRBJ2-3; the D call of TRBD2 is as the table states it, not checked on the DNA. TRBV21-1 is deemed a pseudogene. The CDR3 is 16 residues long. The CDR3 DNA follows: TGTGCCAGCAGCAAAGGGAGGTTTACCTCCACAGATACGCAGTATTTT. Amino acid sequence: CASSKGRFTSTDTQYF.

The chain combines TRBV19 with TRBJ2-2, with 8 nucleotides matching TRBD2. This CDR3 comprises 15 residues. Germline CDR1 is LNHDA and CDR2 is SQIVND (reference sequence). V shed 4 bases and J 2 bases; nucleotides not matched to a gene: 3. This chain's CDR3 is CASSRTSLNTGELFF. The CDR3 DNA reads as TGTGCCAGTAGTAGGACTAGCCTTAACACCGGGGAGCTGTTTTTT.

The V call is TRBV29-1, the J call TRBJ1-2; unclear D gene. The V end lost 3 bases, the J end lost 4 bases, and 12 bases lay between the germline ends. The CDR3 extends over 13 amino acids. Germline CDR1 and CDR2: SQVTM and ANQGSEA. The CDR3 loop is CSVDRQESYGYTF. Here the CDR3 DNA reads TGCAGCGTTGACCGGCAGGAAAGCTATGGCTACACCTTC.

J is TRBJ2-2 and V is TRBV11-2; D gene unclear. The CDR3 extends over 14 amino acids. Germline V gene data show CDR1 as SGHAT and CDR2 as FQNNGV. Trimming cost V 7 bases and J 4 bases, with 13 bases left between them. The CDR3 protein is CASTSLAGTGELFF. CDR3 coding DNA: TGTGCCAGCACCTCCTTAGCTGGCACCGGGGAGCTGTTTTTT.

In its sample, this clone was seen once. An end of the junction does not agree with germline; a read error may underlie this. Different DNA sequences within this sample yield the same CDR3. The chain is built from TRBV11-3 and TRBJ1-1; D gene uncertain. The germline gives CDR1 SGHNT, CDR2 YENEEA. The CDR3 contains 15 residues. Written as DNA, the CDR3 is TGTGCCAGCAGCGGCTACTCGGGTCGCAGCCGCGAAGCCTTCTTT. The encoded protein is CASSGYSGRSREAFF.

The J gene is TRBJ1-6, the V gene TRBV5-1; 9 bases align to TRBD1. Trimming took 3 bases from V and 3 from J; bases not matched to a gene: 7. There are 17 residues in the CDR3. The germline CDR1 and CDR2 sequences are SGHRS and YFSETQ. DNA of the CDR3: TGCGCCAGCAGCTGGGGGGACAGGGTGATCTATAATTCACCCCTCCACTTT. Translation: CASSWGDRVIYNSPLHF.

This chain joins TRBV2 and TRBJ1-5; a possible D gene is TRBD1 (5 bases). The CDR3 totals 17 residues. Trimming shortened V by 2 bases and J by 8 bases, and 22 bases separated the two germline ends. Germline-derived CDR1 and CDR2 are SNHLY and FYNNEI. The CDR3 DNA reads as TGTGCCAGCAGTGAACAGGTGGGGGGAGTGCGTTCGAAGCCCCAGCATTTT. It is translated as CASSEQVGGVRSKPQHF.

The gene calls are TRBV15 and TRBJ2-5, with D possibly being TRBD2 (5 bases). Trimming cost V 0 bases and J 6 bases, with 8 bases left between them. Germline V gene sequence: CDR1 LNHNV, CDR2 YYDKDF (reference sequence). CDR3 length: 13 amino acids. CDR3 residues: CATSREGEKTQYF. DNA of the CDR3: TGTGCCACCAGCAGAGAGGGAGAAAAGACCCAGTACTTC.

This chain's CDR3 is CASSQESGGAGAYGYTF. The CDR3, as DNA: TGCGCCAGCAGCCAAGAGTCCGGCGGAGCGGGCGCCTATGGCTACACCTTC. V is TRBV4-1 and J is TRBJ1-2; D not resolved. Germline-derived CDR1 and CDR2 are MGHRA and YSYEKL. Trimming pared 0 bases from V and 4 bases from J, leaving 18 bases between. This CDR3 is 17 amino acids long.

The chain couples TRBV9 to TRBJ1-4, with a possible D match to TRBD1 (6 bases). The CDR3 contains 15 residues. CDR1 is SGDLS, CDR2 YYNGEE, per germline. V lost 4 bases and J 6 bases, leaving 16 bases between the germline ends. In nucleotides, the CDR3 is TGTGCCAGCAGCCCCGGGGGGGGCGTCGATGAAAAACTGTTTTTT. Its translation: CASSPGGGVDEKLFF.

This clone has only a few counts. V and J are TRBV10-3 and TRBJ2-7, with D perhaps TRBD2 (6 bases). The V end was cut by 4 bases, the J end by 4 bases, with 8 bases between. Germline CDR1 is ENHRY and CDR2 is SYGVKD. This CDR3 is 12 amino acids long. The CDR3 nucleotides read TGTGCCATCAGTGCGGGGGAATACGAGCAGTACGTC. Encoded protein: CAISAGEYEQYV.

The V call is TRBV5-1, the J call TRBJ2-1; 11 bases are a match to TRBD2. The CDR3 loop spans 15 amino acids. Germline V gene sequence: CDR1 SGHRS, CDR2 YFSETQ. With 0 bases clipped from V and 9 bases from J, the junction kept 5 bases outside the gene matches. CDR3 coding DNA: TGCGCCAGCAGCTTGGATCGACTAGCGGGAAGTGAGCAGTTCTTC. Encoded protein: CASSLDRLAGSEQFF.

The chain couples TRBV2 to TRBJ2-1; D is undetermined. Trimming took off 6 bases at V and 8 bases at J, with 8 bases between the two ends. CDR1 and CDR2 from the germline V gene are SNHLY and FYNNEI. This CDR3 is built from 11 residues. The CDR3 DNA sequence: TGTGCCAGCAGGGCATCATATGAGCAGTTCTTC. It codes for CASRASYEQFF.

CDR3 coding DNA: TGTGCCAGCAGCCGAGGGACAGGGGCGAACTATGGCTACACCTTC. Encoded protein: CASSRGTGANYGYTF. The rearrangement uses TRBV6-6 and TRBJ1-2; 10 bases agree with TRBD1. Trimming at V came to 6 bases and at J to 2 bases, leaving 6 bases not matched to a gene. The germline V gene has CDR1 MNHNY and CDR2 SVGAGI (reference sequence). The CDR3 length is 15 residues.

The rearrangement links TRBV18 to TRBJ1-1; D gene uncertain. V was shortened by 3 bases and J by 8 bases, with 10 bases between the two germline ends. Germline CDR1 and CDR2: KGHSH and LQKENI. This CDR3 has 12 amino acids. The CDR3 is CASSPSGGEAFF. For the CDR3, the DNA is TGTGCCAGCTCACCCTCGGGAGGCGAAGCTTTCTTT. Based on the CDR3 plus reference TRBV18 and TRBJ1-1, the full variable domain is NAGVMQNPRHLVRRRGQEARLRCSPMKGHSHVYWYRQLPEEGLKFMVYLQKENIIDESGMPKERFSAEFPKEGPSILRIQQVVRGDSAAYFCASSPSGGEAFFGQGTRLTVV.

The chain uses TRBV11-2 and TRBJ2-1, with D tentatively TRBD2 (6 bases). The CDR3 is 15 amino acids. Germline V gene sequence: CDR1 SGHAT, CDR2 FQNNGV. V was clipped by 4 bases and J by 0 bases, with 10 bases between them. CDR3 region: CASSYAGSSYNEQFF. Here the CDR3 DNA reads TGTGCCAGCAGCTACGCGGGGTCCTCCTACAATGAGCAGTTCTTC.

The chain recombines TRBV9 with TRBJ2-1; 11 bases match TRBD2. The V segment lost 4 bases and the J segment 7 bases; nucleotides outside the gene matches: 7. From germline, CDR1 is SGDLS and CDR2 YYNGEE. The CDR3 runs 15 residues. The CDR3, as DNA: TGTGCCAGCAGCCCACATGTAGCGGGGGGGAATGAGCAGTTCTTC. Encoded protein: CASSPHVAGGNEQFF.

The chain employs TRBV11-2 and TRBJ2-1; D is undetermined. This CDR3 spans 14 amino acids. V was shortened by 0 bases and J by 4 bases, with 7 bases between the two germline ends. Looked up from germline, CDR1 is SGHAT and CDR2 is FQNNGV. The CDR3, as DNA: TGTGCCAGCAGCTTAGAAGTGCGGTACAATGAGCAGTTCTTC. Its translation: CASSLEVRYNEQFF.

The chain combines TRBV30 with TRBJ1-1, with D possibly being TRBD1 (5 bases). This CDR3 region has 13 residues. V lost 7 bases, J lost 7 bases, and 19 bases lay in between. CDR1 is GTSNPN, CDR2 SVGIG, per germline (reference sequence). This CDR3 is CASRVPGPVEAFF. The CDR3, as DNA: TGTGCCTCTCGAGTTCCAGGGCCCGTTGAAGCTTTCTTT.

V is TRBV7-9 and J is TRBJ2-1; weak D call: TRBD1 (5 bases). The CDR3 runs to 19 residues. V was shortened by 4 bases and J by 0 bases, with 22 bases between the two germline ends. CDR1 is SEHNR and CDR2 is FQNEAQ in the germline V gene (reference sequence). The CDR3 DNA sequence: TGTGCCAGCAGCTCACCCCCCACCGCTGGGGCGAGCTCCTACAATGAGCAGTTCTTC. Its protein product is CASSSPPTAGASSYNEQFF.

This rearrangement joins TRBV9 to TRBJ1-3; TRBD1 agrees at 10 bases. The CDR3 loop spans 15 amino acids. From germline, CDR1 is SGDLS and CDR2 YYNGEE. Trimming cost V 2 bases and J 5 bases; bases outside gene matches: 4. CDR3 loop: CASSVDRGSRNTIYF. The CDR3 region has the DNA TGTGCCAGCAGCGTGGACAGGGGGAGTAGAAACACCATATATTTT.

This chain joins TRBV7-9 and TRBJ2-3; TRBD2 might be the D (5 bases). Trimming took off 1 base at V and 2 bases at J, with 13 bases between the two ends. Germline V CDR1 and CDR2: SEHNR, FQNEAQ (reference sequence). The CDR3 length is 16 residues. The CDR3, as DNA: TGTGCCAGCAGCTTAGAGCGGAGAGATAACACAGATACGCAGTATTTT. Translated: CASSLERRDNTDTQYF.

V usage is TRBV11-3 and J usage is TRBJ2-3; tentative D call: TRBD2 (5 bases). CDR1 is SGHNT and CDR2 is YENEEA in the germline V gene. The CDR3 contains 16 residues. V lost 0 bases to trimming and J lost 5 bases, with 15 bases between them. CDR3 DNA sequence: TGTGCCAGCAGCTTAGAAGCCGGGATATATAGAGATACGCAGTATTTT. This translates into CASSLEAGIYRDTQYF.

This clone appeared a few times. The chain employs TRBV6-1 and TRBJ1-1; 7 nucleotides line up with TRBD1. Germline loops: CDR1 MNHNS, CDR2 SASEGT. The CDR3 is made up of 12 amino acids. The V and J ends lost 3 bases and 10 bases, in that order; junction bases with no gene match: 5. The CDR3 DNA follows: TGTGCCAGCAGTGAGACAGGGTACGTAGCTTTCTTT. Its protein product is CASSETGYVAFF.